The rows below give T cell receptor beta chains drawn from one sample of a study of regulatory T cells in long-lasting Graves disease. TCRdb re-analysed the multiplex PCR reads in MiXCR, keeping a single row per CDR3 protein. This sample carries about 500,000 distinct CDR3 sequences, 15% to 20% of them seen once, and the ten largest clones take 10% to 15%. These data are also associated with another study on T cells in Graves' hyperthyroidism and ophthalmopathy.

The sample was peripheral blood mononuclear cells (PBMCs), taken at new diagnosis, from a patient treated with antithyroid drugs. These receptors originate from a middle-aged man with Graves disease. Both conserved end residues are part of each CDR3. D genes are given only for firm matches. Clone size is shown for a subset of rows, as once, few, many or a class of expanded clone.

>TRBV11-3|NA|TRBJ1-1|many
CASSLEGDTEAFF
TGTGCCAGCAGCTTGGAGGGGGACACTGAAGCTTTCTTT
>TRBV4-1|NA|TRBJ2-7|NA
CASSQDGPGSSYEQYF
TGCGCCAGCAGCCAAGATGGCCCAGGAAGCTCCTACGAGCAGTACTTC
>TRBV4-1|TRBD1|TRBJ2-2|NA
CASSRPLGTANTGELFF
TGCGCCAGCAGCCGGCCCCTCGGGACAGCGAACACCGGGGAGCTGTTTTTT
>TRBV3-1|NA|TRBJ2-2|many
CASSQRRELDGELFF
TGTGCCAGCAGCCAAAGGAGGGAGTTGGACGGGGAGCTGTTTTTT
>TRBV29-1|TRBD2|TRBJ2-7|NA
CSVEATSGPTDEQYF
TGCAGCGTTGAAGCCACTAGCGGCCCTACGGATGAGCAGTACTTC
>TRBV3-1|TRBD2|TRBJ2-2|few
CASSQRLAVRAAGELFF
TGTGCCAGCAGCCAGCGACTAGCGGTGAGGGCAGCCGGGGAGCTGTTTTTT
>TRBV20-1|TRBD2|TRBJ2-1|many
CSARPPSGSRTKYNEQFF
TGCAGTGCTAGACCTCCTAGCGGGAGCCGAACCAAGTACAATGAGCAGTTCTTC
>TRBV2|NA|TRBJ2-5|many
CASREGVAQETQYF
TGTGCCAGCAGAGAAGGGGTAGCTCAAGAGACCCAGTACTTC
>TRBV24-1|TRBD1|TRBJ2-1|NA
CATSPPEGQGIIQFF
TGTGCCACCAGTCCCCCGGAAGGACAGGGTATAATCCAGTTCTTC
>TRBV4-2|TRBD1|TRBJ1-3|once
CASSQDGQGPGGNTIYF
TGTGCCAGCAGCCAAGACGGACAGGGTCCGGGAGGAAACACCATATATTTT
>TRBV6-2/TRBV6-3|TRBD1|TRBJ1-2|NA
CASSWIRQGAFGYTF
TGTGCCAGCAGTTGGATCCGACAGGGGGCGTTCGGCTACACCTTC
>TRBV6-1|NA|TRBJ1-5|NA
CASSTGWTGGPQHF
TGTGCCAGCAGTACCGGGTGGACCGGCGGGCCCCAGCATTTT
>TRBV6-1|NA|TRBJ2-7|many
CATRGILSYEQYF
TGTGCCACCCGGGGGATCCTCTCCTACGAGCAGTACTTC
>TRBV14|TRBD1|TRBJ2-7|NA
CASSHRQGGLYEQYF
TGTGCCAGCAGCCACAGACAGGGGGGTTTGTACGAGCAGTACTTC
>TRBV30|NA|TRBJ1-2|few
CAWSITGRANYGYTF
TGTGCCTGGAGTATTACGGGACGGGCTAACTATGGCTACACCTTC
>TRBV29-1|NA|TRBJ2-3|many
CSVDMGSDTQYF
TGCAGCGTCGACATGGGGTCAGATACGCAGTATTTT
>TRBV5-1|TRBD2|TRBJ2-3|many
CASRSSGRIGTQYF
TGCGCCAGCCGTAGTAGCGGGAGAATAGGTACGCAGTATTTT
>TRBV29-1|NA|TRBJ2-5|few
CSGSSTGKETQYF
TGCAGCGGTAGCTCGACAGGAAAAGAGACCCAGTACTTC
>TRBV25-1|TRBD2|TRBJ2-3|many
CASSGGQRLAGVDTQYF
TGTGCCAGCAGTGGGGGACAGCGACTAGCGGGAGTGGATACGCAGTATTTT
>TRBV20-1|NA|TRBJ2-7|many
CSAREPFSTGFMGEQYF
TGCAGTGCTAGAGAGCCGTTCTCAACAGGGTTCATGGGAGAGCAGTACTTC
>TRBV7-9|NA|TRBJ2-1|NA
CASSSRSLALNEQFF
TGTGCCAGCAGCTCTCGTTCTTTGGCCTTGAATGAGCAGTTCTTC
>TRBV12-5|NA|TRBJ2-7|few
CASGSPGSYEQYF
TGTGCTAGTGGTTCGCCTGGCTCCTACGAGCAGTACTTC
>TRBV27|NA|TRBJ2-5|many
CASSSSASVGTQYF
TGTGCCAGCAGTTCCAGCGCCAGCGTGGGTACCCAGTACTTC